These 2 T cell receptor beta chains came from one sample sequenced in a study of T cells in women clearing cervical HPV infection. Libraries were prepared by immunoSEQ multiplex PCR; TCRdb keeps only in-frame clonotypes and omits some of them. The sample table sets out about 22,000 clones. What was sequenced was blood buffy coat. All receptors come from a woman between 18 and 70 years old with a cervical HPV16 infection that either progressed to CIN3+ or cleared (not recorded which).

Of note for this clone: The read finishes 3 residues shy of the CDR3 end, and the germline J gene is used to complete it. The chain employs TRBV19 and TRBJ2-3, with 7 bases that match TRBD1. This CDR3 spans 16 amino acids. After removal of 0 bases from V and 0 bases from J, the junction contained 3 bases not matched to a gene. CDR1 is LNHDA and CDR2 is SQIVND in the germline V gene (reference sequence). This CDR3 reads CASSIETGASTDTQYF. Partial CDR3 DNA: TGTGCCAGTAGTATAGAAACAGGGGCAAGCACAGATACG.

CDR3 DNA, as far as it was read: TGTGCCAGCAGCCAAGGTAACAGCTACTCCTACGAG. It specifies CASSQGNSYSYE. The whole CDR3 reads CASSQGNSYSYEQYF. The chain is built from TRBV3-1 (or the pseudogene TRBV3-2) and TRBJ2-7, with D hard to call. The read terminates 3 residues before the CDR3 end, so the remaining end is supplied by the germline J gene. The germline V and J ends were trimmed by 1 base and 0 bases, with 10 bases remaining between them. CDR3 length equals 15 residues. Germline CDR1 and CDR2: LGHDT and YNNKEL (reference sequence).